These 16 T cell receptor beta chains came from one sample sequenced in a study of blood T cell repertoires in COVID-19 (dated by TCRdb to about 2020). The library was obtained by the immunoSEQ multiplex PCR assay. TCRdb re-hosts the immuneACCESS table, in-frame sequences only. Its copies lack some clones; in the studies checked, an unresolved V gene accounts for under half of them, and the cause for the rest is not known. The sample contains approximately 180,000 clones, roughly 85% of them found a single time. The ten largest clones capture around 3% of the sample. Sample: peripheral blood. The receptors derive from a man aged 55-75 years with acute or convalescent COVID-19.

The chain couples TRBV6-5 to TRBJ2-5; TRBD2 matches at 7 bases. Trimming cost V 0 bases and J 2 bases; bases outside gene matches: 6. Per germline, CDR1 MNHEY and CDR2 SVGAGI. This CDR3 has 16 amino acids. The CDR3 is CASSYSTGGGQETQYF. The CDR3, as DNA: TGTGCCAGCAGTTACTCGACTGGGGGGGGACAAGAGACCCAGTACTTC.

The chain combines TRBV18 with TRBJ2-2; no definite D call. CDR3 length equals 13 residues. V dropped 3 bases and J dropped 7 bases, with 9 bases sitting between them. Germline V lookup: CDR1 KGHSH, CDR2 LQKENI. CDR3 nucleotides: TGTGCCAGCTCACCCTTCTCGAGCGGGGAGCTGTTTTTT. Protein sequence: CASSPFSSGELFF.

The CDR3 coding sequence is TGTGCCAGCAGCTTTGAGTGGGAGGAAACGAACACCGGGGAGCTGTTTTTT. This translates into CASSFEWEETNTGELFF. This chain links TRBV5-6 with TRBJ2-2; TRBD2 is a possible D gene (6 bases). Germline V gives CDR1 SGHDT, CDR2 YYEEEE. The CDR3 sequence is 17 residues long. Trimming removed 2 bases from V and 0 bases from J, with 14 bases in between.

This chain connects TRBV18 to TRBJ1-6, with 8 bases identical to TRBD1. V gave up 5 bases and J gave up 5 bases; unmatched junction bases: 5. The CDR3 covers 15 residues. Germline assignment: CDR1 KGHSH and CDR2 LQKENI. The CDR3 loop is CASSETGGDNSPLHF. The CDR3 bases are TGTGCCAGCTCAGAAACAGGGGGGGATAATTCACCCCTCCACTTT.

This chain links TRBV2 with TRBJ1-3; D unclear. The germline V and J ends were trimmed by 3 bases and 3 bases, with 3 bases remaining between them. Per the germline V gene, CDR1 is SNHLY and CDR2 is FYNNEI. The CDR3 consists of 12 residues. CDR3 region: CASSESGNTIYF. As DNA, the CDR3 is TGTGCCAGCAGTGAGAGTGGAAACACCATATATTTT.

The V gene is TRBV30, the J gene TRBJ1-1; 8 bases map to TRBD1. The junction had 6 bases not matched to a gene; V was cut back by 5 bases and J by 1 base. The CDR3 is made up of 14 amino acids. CDR1 and CDR2 (germline): GTSNPN, SVGIG (reference sequence). The CDR3 spells CAWVGQGANTEAFF. As DNA, the CDR3 is TGTGCCTGGGTAGGACAGGGAGCGAACACTGAAGCTTTCTTT. The entire variable domain, with the rest obtained from reference TRBV30 and TRBJ1-1, is as follows: SQTIHQWPATLVQPVGSPLSLECTVEGTSNPNLYWYRQAAGRGLQLLFYSVGIGQISSEVPQNLSASRPQDRQFILSSKKLLLSDSGFYLCAWVGQGANTEAFFGQGTRLTVV.

The chain joins TRBV24-1 to TRBJ2-2; 12 bases are shared with TRBD1. J lost 6 bases, V lost 4 bases, and 5 bases had no gene match. Germline lookup yields CDR1 KGHDR and CDR2 SFDVKD. The CDR3 covers 16 residues. The CDR3 loop is CATSDPGQGAAGELFF. In DNA, the CDR3 is TGTGCCACCAGTGACCCGGGACAGGGGGCCGCCGGGGAGCTGTTTTTT.

This chain links TRBV28 with TRBJ1-1; D might be TRBD1 (5 bases). The CDR3 contains 16 residues. Germline V gene data show CDR1 as MDHEN and CDR2 as SYDVKM. The V end lost 6 bases, the J end lost 0 bases, and 17 bases lay between the germline ends. The CDR3 nucleotides are TGTGCCAGCAGGGGTTGGGGGAGCGGGGTGAACACTGAAGCTTTCTTT. The encoded protein is CASRGWGSGVNTEAFF. The full variable domain, its missing parts supplied by reference TRBV28 and TRBJ1-1, is DVKVTQSSRYLVKRTGEKVFLECVQDMDHENMFWYRQDPGLGLRLIYFSYDVKMKEKGDIPEGYSVSREKKERFSLILESASTNQTSMYLCASRGWGSGVNTEAFFGQGTRLTVV.

The chain recombines TRBV12-3 or TRBV12-4 with TRBJ1-2, with unresolved D. The CDR3 runs 13 residues. Trimming cost V 1 base and J 8 bases, with 11 bases left between them. The CDR3 loop reads CASSLGTTGGYTF. The CDR3 region has the DNA TGTGCCAGCAGTTTAGGGACTACGGGGGGCTACACCTTC.

This rearrangement joins TRBV11-2 to TRBJ1-2; D is unresolved. Looked up from germline, CDR1 is SGHAT and CDR2 is FQNNGV. This CDR3 is built from 14 residues. V gave up 5 bases and J gave up 1 base, with 11 bases separating them. CDR3 nucleotides: TGTGCCAGCAGCCTAACAGTACTTAACTATGGCTACACCTTC. Its translation: CASSLTVLNYGYTF.

Details on this clone: The sample holds other DNA sequences that translate to the same CDR3. The chain combines TRBV6-6 with TRBJ2-7, with TRBD1 matching over 7 bases. The J segment lost 2 bases and the V segment lost 5 bases, leaving 0 bases of the junction unmatched. The CDR3 sequence is 12 residues long. Germline assignment: CDR1 MNHNY and CDR2 SVGAGI (reference sequence). CDR3 DNA sequence: TGTGCCAGCAGTGGGACAGCCTACGAGCAGTACTTC. Protein product: CASSGTAYEQYF.

This sequence joins TRBV28 and TRBJ1-2; TRBD1 matches at 9 bases. The CDR3 runs to 15 residues. Germline CDR1 MDHEN, CDR2 SYDVKM. With V trimmed by 8 bases and J by 4 bases, 11 bases remained unmatched. CDR3 DNA: TGTGCCAGCGCCCCGCGAACAGGGGGCGTCTATGGCTACACCTTC. Protein product: CASAPRTGGVYGYTF.

V and J are TRBV5-6 and TRBJ2-3, with D perhaps TRBD1 (5 bases). Germline assignment: CDR1 SGHDT and CDR2 YYEEEE. V lost 4 bases to trimming and J lost 8 bases, with 11 bases between them. The CDR3 has 12 residues. DNA of the CDR3: TGTGCCAGCAGCAGGGGCGAAGCTACGCAGTATTTT. Translated: CASSRGEATQYF.

The chain has TRBV28 and TRBJ2-3, with D unresolved. The CDR3 length is 12 residues. Trimming shortened V by 2 bases and J by 4 bases, and 4 bases separated the two germline ends. Germline V lookup: CDR1 MDHEN, CDR2 SYDVKM. CDR3 protein: CASSLSADTQYF. The CDR3 DNA follows: TGTGCCAGCAGTTTAAGCGCAGATACGCAGTATTTT.

This clone was counted only a few times. This chain uses TRBV6-6 with TRBJ1-1; 11 positions match TRBD1. This CDR3 has 18 residues. The germline gives CDR1 MNHNY, CDR2 SVGAGI (reference sequence). With V trimmed by 5 bases and J by 0 bases, 11 bases remained unmatched. The CDR3 reads CASSQQDRGRIMNTEAFF. The CDR3, as DNA: TGTGCCAGCAGTCAACAGGACAGGGGGCGAATTATGAACACTGAAGCTTTCTTT.

The V and J genes are TRBV6-5 and TRBJ1-2; D unclear. Germline V gives CDR1 MNHEY, CDR2 SVGAGI. V gave up 5 bases and J gave up 4 bases, with 17 bases separating them. The CDR3 spans 15 residues. The DNA for the CDR3 is TGTGCCAGCAGTCAGGAGGCAGGTAGAATCTATGGCTACACCTTC. Translation gives CASSQEAGRIYGYTF.